This paragraph reports one T cell receptor (beta chain). Its specific antigen is unknown. Base quality data are lacking; no much larger clone is found one base away. This specimen belongs to a study of immune evolution from preneoplasia to lung adenocarcinoma (dated by TCRdb to about 2021). About the investigation overall: HLA loss of heterozygosity was found in approximately 7% of AIS, under 18% of MIA and less than 35% of ADC lesions, and in no AAH lesions. The study profiled immune contexture across lung adenocarcinoma precursors and invasive adenocarcinoma using immune gene expression, TCR sequencing and multiplex immunofluorescence. Resected precursor lesions (AAH, AIS, MIA) and invasive adenocarcinomas were each compared against paired morphologically normal lung tissue. Sample size was based on specimen availability rather than a prior power calculation. The immune data were integrated with whole exome sequencing and methylation data from the same cohort of nodules. In total, the cohort included 53 patients with pulmonary nodules, all of whom underwent surgical resection. A total of 45 to 55 patients contributed TCR sequencing data. It was reported in the study that about 100 samples were used for TCR sequencing. POLYSOLVER was used to infer Class I HLA alleles from exome data, and LOHHLA was used to detect allele-specific HLA loss.

Study-wide conclusions, independent of this receptor: Compared with EGFR-mutant or double wild-type lesions, KRAS-mutant nodules had the highest T cell clonality. Findings were based on association rather than direct causation; larger cohorts with long-term follow-up and longitudinal biopsies were deemed needed. Top T cell clone frequencies were highest in normal lung and appeared to decrease progressively from AAH through AIS, MIA and invasive adenocarcinoma. Because all patients came from Japan and China, whether the findings apply to Western populations was uncertain. Clonality was highest in normal lung, while later-stage lesions appeared to have lower clonality but higher T cell density and diversity.

The patients had resection in Japan or China between the mid-2010s and the late 2010s. The histologic diagnosis of each case was independently confirmed on H&E slides by two lung cancer pathologists. To enrich premalignant or tumor cells for nucleic acid extraction, macro-dissection was performed after pathologic assessment. The AllPrep DNA/RNA FFPE Kit was used to isolate DNA from FFPE tissue. Cut back by 3 bases and 0 bases, the V and J ends lie 11 bases apart. According to the germline V gene, CDR1 reads SNHLY and CDR2 reads FYNNEI. Spanning cysteine to phenylalanine, the CDR3 consists of 16 amino acids. CDR3 DNA is the only sequence kept; it has 48 bases, read in frame from the first base. TCR beta CDR3 regions were sequenced from DNA using the immunoSEQ hsTCRbeta Kit. The paper's data handling went like this. TCR sequencing data were analysed with the ImmunoSEQ Analyzer. T cell clonality was calculated on productive rearrangements as 1 minus Pielou's evenness. T cell diversity was measured with the inverse Simpson index on productive templates. T cell density was defined as TCR beta template counts normalized to usable DNA, with usable DNA estimated by amplification and sequencing of housekeeping genes. Two-sided Kruskal-Wallis tests were used to compare TCR metrics across histologic stages. The clones in this table, taken by TCRdb from immuneACCESS, are in-frame only. Not every clone is retained; where verified, under half of the shortfall comes from an unresolved V gene, and the cause of the rest is unknown. V and J calls plus clone size are reproduced from that table; the DNA served to infer D and trimming. The sample table holds approximately 5,400 clones, of which about 90% were seen once. Jointly, the top ten make up 3.3% of the sample.

Sequenced input: FFPE invasive lung adenocarcinoma tissue. The label giving this sample's cell subset or site can be read as: frankly invasive lung adenocarcinoma (ADC). This receptor was identified in a person aged 50-75 years with lung adenocarcinoma. The rearrangement joined TRBV2 to TRBJ2-2; no confident D gene assignment can be made. The nucleotide sequence is given as TGTGCCAGCAGTGAGGGCCGTGGGGCGAACACCGGGGAGCTGTTTTTT. Its translation is CASSEGRGANTGELFF.